This TCR beta chain was found in a study of T cell responses to AZD1222 COVID-19 vaccine. This clone was recorded only once. CDR3 size: 14 residues. Trimming took 4 bases from V and 6 from J; bases not matched to a gene: 4. In germline, CDR1 is MGHDK, CDR2 SYGVNS. Data came from immunoSEQ multiplex PCR; TCRdb stores just in-frame clones and leaves some out. The sample includes 100,000 to 150,000 clones, 80% to 95% of them seen just once. This clonotype was obtained from an adult in good health. The sample here was peripheral blood, taken on day 0 of MenACWY control vaccination. The chain employs TRBV25-1 and TRBJ2-1, with 9 bases that match TRBD2. CDR3 residues: CASSVAGGPNEQFF. As DNA, the CDR3 is TGTGCCAGCAGTGTGGCGGGAGGGCCCAATGAGCAGTTCTTC.